This T cell receptor (beta chain) was identified in a study of cytomegalovirus exposure and HLA in healthy donors. Study-level information: The 120 validation repertoires used the same platform as the roughly 670 first-cohort repertoires (as reported by a later analysis). General observations from the study: Overall, roughly 170 TCR beta chains were annotated as cytomegalovirus-associated.

Sequencing was performed with immunoSEQ multiplex PCR; in TCRdb, only in-frame clones are kept and a portion is missing. This sample yields a few hundred thousand clones, of which roughly 85% are seen a single time; over 0.75% belongs to the top ten. The germline gives CDR1 LNHDA, CDR2 SQIVND (reference sequence). With V trimmed by 5 bases and J by 7 bases, 7 bases remained unmatched. This CDR3 region has 13 residues. On this clone: Its antigen is not identified.

The receptor's source is a young woman in good health and CMV-seronegative. The chain carries TRBV19 and TRBJ1-2, with 7 bases aligning to TRBD1. Sequencing was carried out using PBMCs. The CDR3 reads CASSAMTGLGYTF. CDR3 bases: TGTGCCAGTAGTGCCATGACAGGGCTTGGCTACACCTTC.